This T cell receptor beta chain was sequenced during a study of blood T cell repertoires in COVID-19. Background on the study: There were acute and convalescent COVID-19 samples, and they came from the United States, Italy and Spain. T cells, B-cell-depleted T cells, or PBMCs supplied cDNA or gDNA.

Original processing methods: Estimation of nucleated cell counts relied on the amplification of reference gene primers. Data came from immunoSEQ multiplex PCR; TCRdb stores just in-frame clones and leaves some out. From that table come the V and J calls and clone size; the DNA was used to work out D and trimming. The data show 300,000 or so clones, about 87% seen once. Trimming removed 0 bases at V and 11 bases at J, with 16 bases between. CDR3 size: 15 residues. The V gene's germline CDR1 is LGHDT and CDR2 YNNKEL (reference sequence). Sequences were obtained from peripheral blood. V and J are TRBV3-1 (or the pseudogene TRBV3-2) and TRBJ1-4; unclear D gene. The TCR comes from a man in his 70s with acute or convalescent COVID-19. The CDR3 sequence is CASSQDLAGSGKLFF. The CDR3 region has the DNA TGTGCCAGCAGCCAAGATCTTGCGGGTTCTGGGAAACTGTTTTTT.